What follows are 3 T cell receptor beta chains derived from one specimen sequenced in a study of cytomegalovirus exposure and HLA in healthy donors. A multiplex PCR was run with 60 Vbeta primers and 13 Jbeta primers. Clones were sequenced by immunoSEQ multiplex PCR, and TCRdb holds only the in-frame ones, with some missing. Here the sample spans roughly 100,000 clones, 74% being singletons. Material for sequencing was PBMCs. All receptors derive from a man aged 50-60 years in good health and CMV-seropositive.

The table lists this clone with a count of one. The CDR3: CASSQEGTSGWDGEQYF. The DNA of the CDR3 is TGTGCCAGCAGCCAAGAGGGAACTAGCGGATGGGACGGCGAGCAGTACTTC. V is TRBV4-2 and J is TRBJ2-5; 8 nucleotides align to TRBD2. The J call may not be correct, given that the DNA end is closer to TRBJ2-7. Germline CDR1 is LGHNA and CDR2 is YNFKEQ. The CDR3 is 17 amino acids.

The J gene is TRBJ2-6, the V gene TRBV19; 11 bases match TRBD1. V lost 9 bases, J lost 1 base, and 14 bases stayed unmatched. The CDR3 covers 19 residues. CDR1 LNHDA and CDR2 SQIVND come from the germline V gene (reference sequence). CDR3 bases: TGTGCCAGCCTCTTGCGTTTCGGGACAGGGGGATCTGGGGCCAACGTCCTGACTTTC. The encoded protein is CASLLRFGTGGSGANVLTF.

This clone has a handful of counts. The gene calls are TRBV5-6 and TRBJ2-5; maybe TRBD2 (6 bases). V was trimmed by 3 bases and J by 5 bases, leaving 17 bases between them. Germline V gene lookup returns CDR1 SGHDT and CDR2 YYEEEE. The length of the CDR3 is 15 residues. CDR3 sequence: CASSYGLTRRETQYF. In nucleotides, the CDR3 is TGTGCCAGCAGCTACGGACTAACCCGTCGCGAGACCCAGTACTTC.